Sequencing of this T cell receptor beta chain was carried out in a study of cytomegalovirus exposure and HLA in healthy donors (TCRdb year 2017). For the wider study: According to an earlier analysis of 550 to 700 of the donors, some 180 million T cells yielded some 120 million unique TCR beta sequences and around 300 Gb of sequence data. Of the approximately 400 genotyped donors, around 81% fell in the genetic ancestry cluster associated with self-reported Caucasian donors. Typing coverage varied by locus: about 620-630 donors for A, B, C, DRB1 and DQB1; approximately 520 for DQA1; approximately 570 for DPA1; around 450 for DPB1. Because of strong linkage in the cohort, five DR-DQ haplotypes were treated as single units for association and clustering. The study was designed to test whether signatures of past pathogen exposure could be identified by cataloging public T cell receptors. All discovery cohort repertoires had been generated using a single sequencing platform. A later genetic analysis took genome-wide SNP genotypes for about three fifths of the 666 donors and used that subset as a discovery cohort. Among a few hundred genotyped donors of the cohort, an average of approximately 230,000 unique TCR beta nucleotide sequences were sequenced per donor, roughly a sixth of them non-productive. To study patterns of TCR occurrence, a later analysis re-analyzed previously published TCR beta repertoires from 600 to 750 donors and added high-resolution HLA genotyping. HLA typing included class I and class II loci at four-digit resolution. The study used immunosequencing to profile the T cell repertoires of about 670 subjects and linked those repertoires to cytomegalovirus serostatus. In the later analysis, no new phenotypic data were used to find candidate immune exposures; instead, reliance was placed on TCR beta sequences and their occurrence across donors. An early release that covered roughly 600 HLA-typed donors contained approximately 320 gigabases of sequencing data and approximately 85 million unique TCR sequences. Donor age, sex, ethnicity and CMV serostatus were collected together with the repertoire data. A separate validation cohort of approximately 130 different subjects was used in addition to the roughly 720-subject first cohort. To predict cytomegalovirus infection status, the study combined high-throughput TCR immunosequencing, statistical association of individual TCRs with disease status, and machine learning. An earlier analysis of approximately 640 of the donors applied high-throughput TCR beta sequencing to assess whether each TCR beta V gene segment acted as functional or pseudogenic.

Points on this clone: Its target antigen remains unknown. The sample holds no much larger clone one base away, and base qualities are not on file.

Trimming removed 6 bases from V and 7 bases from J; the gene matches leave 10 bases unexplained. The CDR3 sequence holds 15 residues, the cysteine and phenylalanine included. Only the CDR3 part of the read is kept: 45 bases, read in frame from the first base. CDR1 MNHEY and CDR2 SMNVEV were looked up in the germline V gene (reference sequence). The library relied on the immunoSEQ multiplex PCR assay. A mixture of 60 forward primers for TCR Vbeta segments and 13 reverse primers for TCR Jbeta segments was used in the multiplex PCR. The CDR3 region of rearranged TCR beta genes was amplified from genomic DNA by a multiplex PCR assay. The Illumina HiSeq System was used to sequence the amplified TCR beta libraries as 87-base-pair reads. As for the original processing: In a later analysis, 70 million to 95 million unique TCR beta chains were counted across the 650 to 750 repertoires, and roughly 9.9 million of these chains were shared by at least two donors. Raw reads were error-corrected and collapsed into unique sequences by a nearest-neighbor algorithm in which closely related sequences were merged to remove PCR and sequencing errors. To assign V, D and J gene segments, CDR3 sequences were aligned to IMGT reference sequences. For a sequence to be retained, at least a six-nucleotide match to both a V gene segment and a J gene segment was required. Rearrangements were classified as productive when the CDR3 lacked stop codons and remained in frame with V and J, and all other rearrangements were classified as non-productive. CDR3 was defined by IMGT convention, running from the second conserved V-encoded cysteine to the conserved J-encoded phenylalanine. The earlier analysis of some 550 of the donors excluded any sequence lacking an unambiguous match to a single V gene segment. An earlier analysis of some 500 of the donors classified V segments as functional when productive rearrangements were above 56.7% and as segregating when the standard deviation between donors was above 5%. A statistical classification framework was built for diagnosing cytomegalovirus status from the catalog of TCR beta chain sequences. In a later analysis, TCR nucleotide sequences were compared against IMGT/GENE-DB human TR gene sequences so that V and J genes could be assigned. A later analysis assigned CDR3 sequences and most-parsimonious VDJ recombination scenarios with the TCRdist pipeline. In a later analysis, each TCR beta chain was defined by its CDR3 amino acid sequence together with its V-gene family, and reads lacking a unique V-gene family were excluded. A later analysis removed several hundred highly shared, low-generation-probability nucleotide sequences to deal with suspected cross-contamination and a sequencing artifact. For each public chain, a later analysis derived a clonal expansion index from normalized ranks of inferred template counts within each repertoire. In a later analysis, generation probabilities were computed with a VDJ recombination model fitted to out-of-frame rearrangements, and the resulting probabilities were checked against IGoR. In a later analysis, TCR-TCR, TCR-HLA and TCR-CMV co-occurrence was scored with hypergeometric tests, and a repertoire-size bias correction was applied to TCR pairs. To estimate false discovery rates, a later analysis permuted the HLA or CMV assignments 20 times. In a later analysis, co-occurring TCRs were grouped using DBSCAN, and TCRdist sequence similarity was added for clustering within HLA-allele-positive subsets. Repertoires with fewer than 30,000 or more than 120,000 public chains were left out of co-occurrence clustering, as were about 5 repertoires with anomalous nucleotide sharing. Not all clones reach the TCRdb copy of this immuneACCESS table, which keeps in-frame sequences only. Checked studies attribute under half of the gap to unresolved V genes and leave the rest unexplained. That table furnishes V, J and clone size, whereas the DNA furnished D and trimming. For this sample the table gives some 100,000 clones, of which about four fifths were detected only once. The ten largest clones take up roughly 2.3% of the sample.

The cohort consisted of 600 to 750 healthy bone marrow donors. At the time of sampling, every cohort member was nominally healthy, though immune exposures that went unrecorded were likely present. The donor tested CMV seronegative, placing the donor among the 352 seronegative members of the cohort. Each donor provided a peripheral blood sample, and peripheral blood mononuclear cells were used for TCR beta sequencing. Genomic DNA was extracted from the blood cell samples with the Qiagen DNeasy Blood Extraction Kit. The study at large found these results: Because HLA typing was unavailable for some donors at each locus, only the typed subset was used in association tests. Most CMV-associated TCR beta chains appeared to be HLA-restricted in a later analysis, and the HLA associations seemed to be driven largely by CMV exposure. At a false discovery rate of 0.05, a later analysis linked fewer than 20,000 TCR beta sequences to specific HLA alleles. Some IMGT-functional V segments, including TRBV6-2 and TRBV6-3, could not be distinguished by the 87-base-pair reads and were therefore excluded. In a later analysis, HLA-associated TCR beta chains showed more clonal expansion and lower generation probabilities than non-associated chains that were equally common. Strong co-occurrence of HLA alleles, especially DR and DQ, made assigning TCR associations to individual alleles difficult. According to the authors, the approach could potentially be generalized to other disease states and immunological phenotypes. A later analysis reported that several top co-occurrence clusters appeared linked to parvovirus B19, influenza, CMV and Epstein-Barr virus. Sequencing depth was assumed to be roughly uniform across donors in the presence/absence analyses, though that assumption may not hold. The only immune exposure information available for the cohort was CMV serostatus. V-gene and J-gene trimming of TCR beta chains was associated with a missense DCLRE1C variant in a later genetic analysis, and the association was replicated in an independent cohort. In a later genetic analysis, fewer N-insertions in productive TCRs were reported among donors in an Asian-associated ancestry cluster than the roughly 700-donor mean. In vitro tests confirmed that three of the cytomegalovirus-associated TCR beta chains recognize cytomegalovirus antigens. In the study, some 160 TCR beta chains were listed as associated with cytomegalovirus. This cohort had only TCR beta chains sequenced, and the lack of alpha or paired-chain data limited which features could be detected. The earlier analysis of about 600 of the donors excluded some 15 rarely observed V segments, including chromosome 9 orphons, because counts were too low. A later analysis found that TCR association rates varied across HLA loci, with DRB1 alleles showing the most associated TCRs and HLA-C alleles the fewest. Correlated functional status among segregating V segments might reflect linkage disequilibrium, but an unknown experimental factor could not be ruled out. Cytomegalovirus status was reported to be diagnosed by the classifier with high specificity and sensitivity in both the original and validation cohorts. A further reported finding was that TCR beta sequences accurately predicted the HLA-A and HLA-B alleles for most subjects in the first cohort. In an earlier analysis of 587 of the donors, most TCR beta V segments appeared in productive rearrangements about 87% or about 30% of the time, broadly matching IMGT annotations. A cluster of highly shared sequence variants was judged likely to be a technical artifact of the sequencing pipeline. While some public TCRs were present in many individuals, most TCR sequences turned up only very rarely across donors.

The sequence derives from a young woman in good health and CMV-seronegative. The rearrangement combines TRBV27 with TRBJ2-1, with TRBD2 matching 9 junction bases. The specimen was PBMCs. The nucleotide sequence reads TGTGCCAGCAGCCCCGGGACTAGCTCGTCTAATGAGCAGTTCTTC. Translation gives CASSPGTSSSNEQFF.